These 7 T cell receptor beta chains came from one sample sequenced in a study of blood T cell repertoires in COVID-19 (dated by TCRdb to the early 2020s). Library creation used the immunoSEQ multiplex PCR assay. Imported from immuneACCESS, the table was reduced by TCRdb to in-frame sequences with V and J called. These copies leave out some clones; in studies compared against another copy, an unresolved V gene accounts for under half, and the cause of the remainder is not known. The sample table contains about 150,000 clones; only one count was recorded for 70% to 85% of them. The biggest ten clones account for roughly 9.8% of the sample. Sequenced material: peripheral blood. The receptors were gathered from a woman aged 45-65 years with acute or convalescent COVID-19.

This clone was counted between two and nine times. This chain joins TRBV18 and TRBJ2-7; 8 bases are shared with TRBD1. The CDR3 loop spans 15 amino acids. J was trimmed by 2 bases and V by 1 base; bases with no gene match: 4. Germline loops: CDR1 KGHSH, CDR2 LQKENI. The CDR3 is CASSPQNRGTYEQYF. The CDR3, as DNA: TGTGCCAGCTCACCACAAAACAGGGGGACCTACGAGCAGTACTTC. The complete variable domain, with remaining parts taken from reference TRBV18 and TRBJ2-7, reads NAGVMQNPRHLVRRRGQEARLRCSPMKGHSHVYWYRQLPEEGLKFMVYLQKENIIDESGMPKERFSAEFPKEGPSILRIQQVVRGDSAAYFCASSPQNRGTYEQYFGPGTRLTVT.

The chain employs TRBV9 and TRBJ2-1, with a tentative D call TRBD2 (6 bases). Trimming removed 4 bases from V and 9 bases from J, with 20 bases in between. Germline CDR1 is SGDLS and CDR2 is YYNGEE. CDR3 length: 15 residues. The CDR3 loop is CASSRRLERHSEQFF. Written as DNA, the CDR3 is TGTGCCAGCAGCAGACGACTAGAACGGCACAGTGAGCAGTTCTTC.

This chain joins TRBV28 and TRBJ2-7, with TRBD2 matching 9 bases. J was trimmed by 3 bases and V by 8 bases; bases with no gene match: 11. Germline V gene data show CDR1 as MDHEN and CDR2 as SYDVKM. The CDR3 has 15 amino acids. The CDR3 is CASGGAGGPDYEQYF. DNA of the CDR3: TGTGCCAGCGGTGGTGCGGGAGGGCCGGACTACGAGCAGTACTTC.

The chain is built from TRBV3-1 (or the pseudogene TRBV3-2) and TRBJ2-3; TRBD2 aligns across 13 bases. The CDR3 consists of 20 residues. Looked up from germline, CDR1 is LGHDT and CDR2 is YNNKEL (reference sequence). The ends lost 0 bases at V and 2 bases at J; junction bases unmatched: 11. CDR3 sequence (DNA): TGTGCCAGCAGCCAAGATCGTCCTGGGGGACTAGCGGGGACCACAGATACGCAGTATTTT. Protein sequence: CASSQDRPGGLAGTTDTQYF.

V is TRBV9 and J is TRBJ2-2; D gene ambiguous. Trimming shortened V by 0 bases and J by 1 base, and 7 bases separated the two germline ends. The length of the CDR3 is 15 residues. Germline values: CDR1 SGDLS, CDR2 YYNGEE. CDR3 region: CASSVGAGNTGELFF. DNA of the CDR3: TGTGCCAGCAGCGTAGGGGCCGGGAACACCGGGGAGCTGTTTTTT.

The rearrangement links TRBV27 to TRBJ2-1; no definite D call. V shed 3 bases and J shed 9 bases, with 15 bases lying between them. Germline V gives CDR1 MNHEY, CDR2 SMNVEV (reference sequence). The CDR3 sequence is 14 residues long. This chain's CDR3 is CASSLQPLRFEQFF. The CDR3 nucleotides read TGTGCCAGCAGTTTGCAACCGCTACGGTTTGAGCAGTTCTTC.

The chain employs TRBV9 and TRBJ2-5; TRBD1 might be the D (6 bases). Per the germline V gene, CDR1 is SGDLS and CDR2 is YYNGEE. V was shortened by 3 bases and J by 1 base, with 10 bases between the two germline ends. This CDR3 is 14 amino acids long. This CDR3 reads CASSGTDFQETQYF. CDR3 DNA: TGTGCCAGCAGCGGGACAGATTTCCAAGAGACCCAGTACTTC. Filled out from reference TRBV9 and TRBJ2-5, the complete variable domain reads DSGVTQTPKHLITATGQRVTLRCSPRSGDLSVYWYQQSLDQGLQFLIQYYNGEERAKGNILERFSAQQFPDLHSELNLSSLELGDSALYFCASSGTDFQETQYFGPGTRLLVL.